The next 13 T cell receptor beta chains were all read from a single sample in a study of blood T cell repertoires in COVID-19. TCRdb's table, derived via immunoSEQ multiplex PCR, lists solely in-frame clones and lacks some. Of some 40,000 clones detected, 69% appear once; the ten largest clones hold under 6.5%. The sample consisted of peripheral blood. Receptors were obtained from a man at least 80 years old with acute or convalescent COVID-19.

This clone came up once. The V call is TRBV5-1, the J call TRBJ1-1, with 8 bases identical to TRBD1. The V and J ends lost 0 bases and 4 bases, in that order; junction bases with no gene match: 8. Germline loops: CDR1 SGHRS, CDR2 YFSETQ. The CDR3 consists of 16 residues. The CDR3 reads CASSLADRAEITEAFF. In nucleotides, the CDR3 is TGCGCCAGCAGCTTGGCGGACAGGGCTGAAATCACTGAAGCTTTCTTT.

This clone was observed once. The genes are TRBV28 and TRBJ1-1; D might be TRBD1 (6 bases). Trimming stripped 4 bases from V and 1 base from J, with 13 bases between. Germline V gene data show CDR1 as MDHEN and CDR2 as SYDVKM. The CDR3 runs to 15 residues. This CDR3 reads CASSSGTPENTEAFF. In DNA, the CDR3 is TGTGCCAGCAGTTCCGGGACACCCGAGAACACTGAAGCTTTCTTT.

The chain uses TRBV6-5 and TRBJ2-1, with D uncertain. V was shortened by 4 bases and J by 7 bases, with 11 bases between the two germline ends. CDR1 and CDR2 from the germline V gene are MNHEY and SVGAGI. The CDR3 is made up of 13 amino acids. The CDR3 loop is CASSSSFINEQFF. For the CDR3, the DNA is TGTGCCAGCAGTTCGTCGTTTATAAATGAGCAGTTCTTC.

The CDR3 loop reads CASSQEGSNLVNEQFF. CDR3 DNA: TGTGCCAGCAGCCAAGAAGGGAGTAACCTAGTTAATGAGCAGTTCTTC. The gene calls are TRBV3-1 (or the pseudogene TRBV3-2) and TRBJ2-1, with D possibly matching TRBD2 (5 bases). The germline V gene has CDR1 LGHDT and CDR2 YNNKEL (reference sequence). There are 16 residues in the CDR3. The V gene lost 0 bases and the J gene lost 7 bases, with 16 bases spanning the gap.

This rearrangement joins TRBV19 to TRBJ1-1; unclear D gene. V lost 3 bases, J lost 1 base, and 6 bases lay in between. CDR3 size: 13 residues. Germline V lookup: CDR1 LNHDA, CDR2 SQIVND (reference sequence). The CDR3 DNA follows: TGTGCCAGTAGTATCTCAGAGAACACTGAAGCTTTCTTT. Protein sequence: CASSISENTEAFF.

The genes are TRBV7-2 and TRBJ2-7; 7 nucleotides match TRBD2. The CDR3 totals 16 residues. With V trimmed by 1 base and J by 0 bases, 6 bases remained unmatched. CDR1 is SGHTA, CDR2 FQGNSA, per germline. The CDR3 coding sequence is TGTGCCAGCAGCTTAGACCCGGGAGGAATCTCCTACGAGCAGTACTTC. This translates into CASSLDPGGISYEQYF.

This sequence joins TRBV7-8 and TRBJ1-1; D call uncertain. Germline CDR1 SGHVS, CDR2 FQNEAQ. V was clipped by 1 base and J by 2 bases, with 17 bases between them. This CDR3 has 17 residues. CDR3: CASSLVGLGGSNTEAFF. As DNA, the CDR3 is TGTGCCAGCAGCTTAGTGGGGTTGGGAGGGTCAAACACTGAAGCTTTCTTT. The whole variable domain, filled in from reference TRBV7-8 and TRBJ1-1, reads GAGVSQSPRYKVAKRGQDVALRCDPISGHVSLFWYQQALGQGPEFLTYFQNEAQLDKSGLPSDRFFAERPEGSVSTLKIQRTQQEDSAVYLCASSLVGLGGSNTEAFFGQGTRLTVV.

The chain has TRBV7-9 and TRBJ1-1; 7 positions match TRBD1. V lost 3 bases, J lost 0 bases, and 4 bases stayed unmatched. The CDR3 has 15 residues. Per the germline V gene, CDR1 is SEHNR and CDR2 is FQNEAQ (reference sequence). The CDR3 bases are TGTGCCAGCAGCTTCCAGGGGGGCTTGAACACTGAAGCTTTCTTT. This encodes CASSFQGGLNTEAFF. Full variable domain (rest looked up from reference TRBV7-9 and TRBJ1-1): DTGVSQNPRHKITKRGQNVTFRCDPISEHNRLYWYRQTLGQGPEFLTYFQNEAQLEKSRLLSDRFSAERPKGSFSTLEIQRTEQGDSAMYLCASSFQGGLNTEAFFGQGTRLTVV.

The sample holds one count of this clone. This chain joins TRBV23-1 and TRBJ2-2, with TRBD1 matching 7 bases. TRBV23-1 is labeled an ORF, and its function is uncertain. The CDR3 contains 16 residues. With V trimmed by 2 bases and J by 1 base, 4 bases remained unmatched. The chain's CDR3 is CASSQPGTENTGELFF. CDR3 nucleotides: TGCGCCAGCAGTCAACCCGGGACAGAGAACACCGGGGAGCTGTTTTTT.

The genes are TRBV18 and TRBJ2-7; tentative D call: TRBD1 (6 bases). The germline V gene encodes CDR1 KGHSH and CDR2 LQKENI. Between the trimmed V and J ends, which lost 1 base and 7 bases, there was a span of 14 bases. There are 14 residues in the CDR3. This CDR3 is CASSPLVRGNEQYF. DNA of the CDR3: TGTGCCAGCTCACCACTCGTCAGGGGAAATGAGCAGTACTTC. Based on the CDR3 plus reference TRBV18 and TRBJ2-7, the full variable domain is NAGVMQNPRHLVRRRGQEARLRCSPMKGHSHVYWYRQLPEEGLKFMVYLQKENIIDESGMPKERFSAEFPKEGPSILRIQQVVRGDSAAYFCASSPLVRGNEQYFGPGTRLTVT.

CDR3 in DNA: TGCAGTGCTAGTGAGGGCAGGGCCTATCAGCCCCAGCATTTT. The encoded protein is CSASEGRAYQPQHF. The chain is built from TRBV20-1 and TRBJ1-5; tentatively, D is TRBD1 (5 bases). CDR1 is DFQATT, CDR2 SNEGSKA, per germline (reference sequence). CDR3 length equals 14 residues. The V end was cut by 3 bases, the J end by 5 bases, with 14 bases between.

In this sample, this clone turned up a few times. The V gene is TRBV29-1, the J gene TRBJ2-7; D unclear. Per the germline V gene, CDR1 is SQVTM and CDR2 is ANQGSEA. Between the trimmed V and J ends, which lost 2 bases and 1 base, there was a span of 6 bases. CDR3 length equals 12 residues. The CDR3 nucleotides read TGCAGCGTTGAAATAGCATCCTACGAGCAGTACTTC. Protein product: CSVEIASYEQYF.

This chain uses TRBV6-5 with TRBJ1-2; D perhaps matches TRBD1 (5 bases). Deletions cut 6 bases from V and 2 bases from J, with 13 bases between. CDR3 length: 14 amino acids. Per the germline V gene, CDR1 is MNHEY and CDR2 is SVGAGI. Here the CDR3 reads CASSPQQGNYGYTF. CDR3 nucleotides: TGTGCCAGCAGCCCCCAGCAGGGAAACTATGGCTACACCTTC.